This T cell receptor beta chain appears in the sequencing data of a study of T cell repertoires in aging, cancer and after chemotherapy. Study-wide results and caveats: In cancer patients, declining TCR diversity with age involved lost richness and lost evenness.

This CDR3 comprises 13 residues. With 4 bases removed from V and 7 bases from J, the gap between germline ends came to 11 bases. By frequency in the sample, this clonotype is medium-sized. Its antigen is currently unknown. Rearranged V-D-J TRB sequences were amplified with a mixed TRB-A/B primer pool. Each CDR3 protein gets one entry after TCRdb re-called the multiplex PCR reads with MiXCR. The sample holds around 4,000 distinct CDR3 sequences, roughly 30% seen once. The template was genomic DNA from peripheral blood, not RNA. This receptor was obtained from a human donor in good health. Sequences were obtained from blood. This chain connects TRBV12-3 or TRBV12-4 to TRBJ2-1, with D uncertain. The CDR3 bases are TGTGCCAGCAGTTACCCAGACACTAATGAGCAGTTCTTC. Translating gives CASSYPDTNEQFF.